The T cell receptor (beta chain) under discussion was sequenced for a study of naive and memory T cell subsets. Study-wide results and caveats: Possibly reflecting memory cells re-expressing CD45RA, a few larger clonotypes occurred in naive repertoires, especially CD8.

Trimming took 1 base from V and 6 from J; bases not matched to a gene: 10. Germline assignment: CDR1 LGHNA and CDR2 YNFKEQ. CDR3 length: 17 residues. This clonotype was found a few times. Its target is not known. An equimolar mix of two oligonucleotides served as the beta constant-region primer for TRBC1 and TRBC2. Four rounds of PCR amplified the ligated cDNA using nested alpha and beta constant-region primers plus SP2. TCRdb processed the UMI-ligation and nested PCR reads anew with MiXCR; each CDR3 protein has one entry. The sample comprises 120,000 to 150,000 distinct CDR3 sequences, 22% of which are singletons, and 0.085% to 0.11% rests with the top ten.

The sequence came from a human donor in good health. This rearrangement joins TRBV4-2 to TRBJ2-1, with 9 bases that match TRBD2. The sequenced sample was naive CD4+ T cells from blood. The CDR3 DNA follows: TGTGCCAGCAGCCAAGTAGTTGGCGGGAGGGCCCGCAATGAGCAGTTCTTC. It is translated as CASSQVVGGRARNEQFF.